These T cell receptor beta chains were read from a single sample in a study of blood T cell repertoires in COVID-19. TCRdb keeps only in-frame clones here, not all; method: immunoSEQ multiplex PCR. The sample lists fewer than 45,000 clones, roughly 85% seen once, with about an eighth in the top ten. Sequenced material: peripheral blood. The receptors derive from a human donor in a cohort sampled during active COVID-19. CDR3s include the opening cysteine and the closing phenylalanine or tryptophan. Clone size, where shown, is once, few, many, or a class for clones that have expanded.

TRBV5-1	TRBJ1-1	14	.	CASSPQGGLTEAFF
TRBV5-1	TRBJ1-4	15	.	CASSLVAGTNEKLFF
TRBV5-1	TRBJ1-5	13	once	CASSRNRDGPQHF
TRBV6-5	TRBJ2-7	13	.	CASRPTSSYEQYF
TRBV7-3	TRBJ1-1	15	once	CASSLRPGLNTEAFF
TRBV9	TRBJ1-2	11	.	CASSSGGGYTF
TRBV7-9	TRBJ2-7	13	once	CASSLVGPYEQYF
TRBV29-1	TRBJ1-2	12	.	CSVETAIYGYTF
TRBV6-5	TRBJ2-3	14	once	CASRSSSGTDTQYF
TRBV7-2	TRBJ2-5	14	once	CASSLDRGQETQYF
TRBV9	TRBJ2-1	15	.	CASSASGGALNEQFF
TRBV19	TRBJ1-2	15	.	CASQNPGQELYGYTF
TRBV9	TRBJ2-3	17	.	CASSVALAGGPGDTQYF
TRBV14	TRBJ2-1	14	.	CASSTRTGPNEQFF
TRBV18	TRBJ1-2	17	.	CASSPPGSRRASYGYTF
TRBV6-5	TRBJ2-5	16	once	CASSYSSRTGQETQYF
TRBV7-6	TRBJ1-5	15	.	CASSLGGISGQPQHF
TRBV4-1	TRBJ2-1	17	.	CASSHRVWGGAYNEQFF
TRBV4-2	TRBJ2-2	16	once	CASSQGGQGGAGELFF
TRBV2	TRBJ2-7	18	.	CASSQAGTSGGWQGEQYF
TRBV20-1	TRBJ1-1	12	.	CSASWQYTEAFF
TRBV7-2	TRBJ2-5	14	.	CASSLAPSTETQYF
TRBV7-3	TRBJ2-3	15	.	CASRPSRQGTDTQYF
TRBV12-3/TRBV12-4	TRBJ2-5	13	.	CASSLSGTQAQYF
TRBV5-6	TRBJ2-5	17	.	CASSPGGPGLATQTQYF
TRBV6-5	TRBJ1-1	15	.	CASLRLLGLNTEAFF